The clone carrying this T cell receptor beta chain was counted at least ten times. Antigen unknown. Unique molecular identifiers were used to barcode this TCRbeta library. Using its own MiXCR run on the PCR reads, TCRdb lists one record per CDR3 protein. The sample lists 670,000 or so distinct CDR3 sequences, over 10% occurring once. CDR3 length: 16 residues. J was trimmed by 2 bases and V by 1 base; bases with no gene match: 7. CDR1 MDHEN and CDR2 SYDVKM come from the germline V gene. The sample originates from a study of T-cell reconstitution after alpha-beta-depleted transplantation in children. Study outcomes and limitations: Expanded graft clones, several hundred of them, were reportedly the source of alpha-beta T cells about two months after transplant.

This receptor was taken from a girl aged 2 to 9 with congenital amegakaryocytic thrombocytopenia, due to receive a stem cell transplant. This chain links TRBV28 with TRBJ2-5; TRBD2 matches 7 bases. Here the sequenced sample was PBMCs, taken before TCRalphabeta/CD19-depleted stem cell transplant. Written as DNA, the CDR3 is TGTGCCAGCAGTTTATCCCCGCGGGGGATACAAGAGACCCAGTACTTC. It translates to CASSLSPRGIQETQYF.